The rows below give T cell receptor beta chains drawn from one sample of a study of CD4 and CD8 cells across lung adenocarcinoma regions. TCRdb processed the PCR reads anew with MiXCR; each CDR3 protein has one entry. This table has under 25,000 distinct CDR3 sequences, about 50% appearing once. Specimen: CD8+ T cells from the center of a lung tumor. These receptors all stem from a female donor with lung adenocarcinoma. The CD4 and CD8 labels of this study may be unreliable. Each CDR3 is given with its conserved first and last residue. Each record gives: CDR3 length, J gene, D gene, V gene, clone size, CDR3 protein, CDR3 DNA. The D gene is left open where the match is weak. The size field is filled for only some rows; it gives once, few, many or a size class.

16	TRBJ2-3	NA	TRBV6-1	NA	CACRGDGGGDQETQYF	TGTGCCTGCAGGGGAGACGGGGGCGGGGACCAAGAGACGCAGTATTTT
15	TRBJ2-7	NA	TRBV10-2	NA	CASSESGQGRGEQYF	TGCGCCAGCAGTGAGTCGGGGCAGGGACGGGGCGAGCAGTACTTC
15	TRBJ2-3	NA	TRBV27	NA	CASTGGGRSADTQYF	TGTGCCAGCACCGGTGGGGGGCGTTCCGCAGATACGCAGTATTTC
10	TRBJ2-2	NA	TRBV27	NA	CARYTGELFF	TGTGCCAGATACACCGGGGAGCTGTTTTTT
15	TRBJ2-4	TRBD2	TRBV6-1	NA	CGGGGGSGAKEIQYF	TGTGGCGGGGGTGGCGGGAGCGGTGCCAAAGAGATCCAGTACTTC
15	TRBJ2-7	TRBD2	TRBV5-1	NA	CASSLVASGRLEQYF	TGCGCCAGCAGCTTGGTTGCTAGCGGGAGGCTTGAGCAGTACTTC
15	TRBJ2-1	NA	TRBV6-4	NA	CASSDRADSYNEQFF	TGTGCCAGCAGTGATAGAGCGGACTCCTACAATGAGCAGTTCTTC
16	TRBJ2-1	TRBD2	TRBV11-2	many	CASSVAGGLSYNEQFF	TGTGCCAGCAGCGTAGCGGGAGGGCTCTCCTACAATGAGCAGTTCTTC
15	TRBJ2-3	TRBD1	TRBV27	NA	CARGQGVGHQDTQYF	TGTGCCAGGGGGCAGGGGGTAGGACACCAAGATACGCAGTATTTT
12	TRBJ2-4	NA	TRBV27	NA	CASRCVTDTQYF	TGTGCCAGCAGGTGCGTCACAGATACTCAGTACTTC
11	TRBJ2-3	NA	TRBV5-1	once	CASGSAGTQYF	TGCGCGAGTGGCAGCGCCGGTACGCAGTACTTT
15	TRBJ2-3	NA	TRBV10-1	many	CASLLRGKSTDTQYF	TGCGCCAGCTTGCTGAGGGGAAAATCCACAGATACGCAGTATTTT
15	TRBJ2-5	NA	TRBV27	NA	CARGGGGRDPETQYF	TGTGCCAGGGGCGGTGGCGGGCGTGACCCAGAGACCCAGTACTTC
16	TRBJ2-7	TRBD1	TRBV7-2	medium-sized	CASSSGGQGPPYEQYF	TGTGCCAGCAGCTCGGGGGGACAGGGCCCTCCCTACGAGCAGTACTTC
14	TRBJ2-3	TRBD2	TRBV10-1	NA	CAGSGLGTKDIQYF	TGCGCCGGCAGTGGGCTGGGGACTAAAGATATTCAGTATTTC
14	TRBJ2-4	TRBD1	TRBV10-2	NA	CGSRGLCATDTQYF	TGTGGCAGCAGGGGGCTGTGCGCCACAGACACGCAGTACTTC
14	TRBJ1-1	NA	TRBV27	many	CASSLMRMNTEAFF	TGTGCCAGCAGTTTGATGAGGATGAACACTGAAGCTTTCTTT
16	TRBJ2-2	TRBD2	TRBV6-5	NA	CASSYRLAGSTGELFF	TGTGCCAGCAGTTACCGACTAGCGGGAAGCACCGGGGAGCTGTTTTTT
14	TRBJ2-1	TRBD2	TRBV7-6	many	CASSFQAGGETQFF	TGTGCCAGCAGCTTTCAAGCGGGAGGGGAGACCCAGTTCTTC
14	TRBJ2-1	NA	TRBV4-1	few	CASSHDRTPRGQFF	TGCGCCAGCAGCCACGATAGGACTCCCCGGGGGCAGTTCTTC
14	TRBJ1-5	NA	TRBV6-1	NA	CASRDVNLNQPQHF	TGTGCCAGCAGGGACGTTAACCTGAATCAGCCCCAGCATTTT
12	TRBJ2-5	NA	TRBV6-5	NA	CASSYNQETLSF	TGTGCCAGCAGTTACAACCAAGAGACCCTGTCCTTC
16	TRBJ2-1	TRBD2	TRBV6-5	few	CASSYRTSGRSNEQFF	TGTGCCAGCAGTTACCGGACTAGCGGGAGATCCAATGAGCAGTTCTTC
14	TRBJ1-4	NA	TRBV6-1	NA	CASSENGMREKLFF	TGTGCCAGCAGTGAAAATGGGATGAGGGAAAAACTGTTTTTT
14	TRBJ2-1	NA	TRBV12-3/TRBV12-4	NA	CASNIAVSYNEQFF	TGTGCCAGCAACATAGCGGTTTCGTACAATGAGCAGTTCTTC
14	TRBJ1-1	NA	TRBV4-1	few	CASSYGASNTEAFF	TGCGCCAGCAGCTACGGAGCGTCGAACACTGAAGCTTTCTTT
13	TRBJ2-3	NA	TRBV10-1	NA	CATSERAEDTQYF	TGCGCCACGAGTGAAAGAGCGGAAGATACGCAGTATTTC
14	TRBJ2-3	NA	TRBV10-1	NA	CASKGRRAKNTQYF	TGCGCCAGCAAGGGCAGGCGAGCCAAAAACACGCAGTATTTT
12	TRBJ2-7	NA	TRBV6-1	NA	CASSLDIYEQYF	TGTGCCAGCAGCCTAGACATTTACGAGCAGTACTTC
13	TRBJ1-1	NA	TRBV6-1	NA	CASSGGRGTEAFF	TGTGCCAGCAGTGGGGGTCGGGGGACTGAAGCTTTCTTT
17	TRBJ2-2	TRBD2	TRBV7-9	NA	CASSSQTAGANTGELFF	TGTGCCAGCAGCTCTCAAACGGCGGGAGCGAACACCGGGGAGCTGTTTTTT
13	TRBJ2-4	TRBD2	TRBV10-1	NA	CATGGGAKDTQYF	TGCGCCACGGGAGGGGGAGCCAAAGACACTCAGTACTTC
13	TRBJ2-3	NA	TRBV9	few	CASSVGIPDTQYF	TGTGCCAGCAGCGTAGGAATTCCAGATACGCAGTATTTT
15	TRBJ2-1	NA	TRBV10-1	NA	CASSVSRRPHNEQFF	TGCGCCAGCAGTGTAAGTCGACGGCCCCACAATGAGCAGTTCTTC
15	TRBJ1-1	NA	TRBV14	NA	CASSQRGVGNTEYFF	TGTGCCAGCAGCCAGAGAGGCGTCGGGAACACTGAATATTTCTTT
16	TRBJ1-4	NA	TRBV14	medium-sized	CASSRSLRATNEKLFF	TGTGCCAGCAGCCGTAGCCTAAGGGCTACTAATGAAAAACTGTTTTTT
16	TRBJ2-6	NA	TRBV14	many	CASSQGGFSGANVLTF	TGTGCCAGCAGCCAAGGGGGGTTTTCTGGGGCCAACGTCCTGACTTTC
14	TRBJ2-1	NA	TRBV11-2	NA	CASSPGTFKDEQFF	TGTGCCAGCAGCCCCGGGACATTTAAGGATGAGCAGTTCTTC
14	TRBJ2-3	NA	TRBV6-5	NA	CASSYSRPTDTQYF	TGTGCCAGCAGTTACTCGAGGCCCACAGATACGCAGTATTTT
15	TRBJ2-3	NA	TRBV6-1	NA	CARGQGGGAPDTQYF	TGTGCCAGGGGGCAGGGGGGGGGCGCCCCAGATACGCAGTACTTT
11	TRBJ1-1	NA	TRBV6-1	NA	CASRRQSEAFF	TGTGCCAGCAGACGACAGAGTGAAGCTTTCTTT
16	TRBJ2-3	TRBD1	TRBV6-1	NA	CASSPGQGQYPDTQYF	TGTGCCAGCAGTCCAGGACAGGGACAATACCCAGATACGCAGTATTTT
19	TRBJ2-4	NA	TRBV6-1	NA	CASSEPGNRVLIAKNIQYF	TGTGCCAGCAGTGAACCCGGCAACAGGGTCTTAATAGCCAAAAACATTCAGTACTTC
17	TRBJ2-3	TRBD2	TRBV6-1	NA	CASTSPGAGGPPDTQYF	TGTGCCAGCACCAGCCCGGGAGCGGGGGGTCCACCAGATACGCAGTATTTT
13	TRBJ1-5	TRBD1	TRBV6-1	NA	CASTGGHNQPQHF	TGTGCCAGCACAGGGGGCCACAATCAGCCCCAGCATTTT
16	TRBJ2-5	TRBD2	TRBV3-1	NA	CASSSEKRGLQETQYF	TGTGCCAGCAGCTCCGAAAAGCGGGGACTCCAAGAGACCCAGTACTTC
12	TRBJ1-2	NA	TRBV11-2	NA	CASSLEGDGYTF	TGTGCCAGCAGCTTAGAAGGGGATGGCTACACCTTC
12	TRBJ2-5	NA	TRBV30	NA	CAWRGYGETQYF	TGTGCCTGGAGAGGGTATGGGGAGACCCAGTACTTC
12	TRBJ1-2	NA	TRBV7-2	NA	CASSLWGYGYTF	TGTGCCAGCAGCTTATGGGGCTATGGCTACACCTTC
14	TRBJ2-1	NA	TRBV6-1	medium-sized	CASIASLGGVEQFF	TGTGCCAGCATCGCTAGCCTAGGCGGGGTTGAGCAGTTCTTC
15	TRBJ2-1	TRBD2	TRBV12-3/TRBV12-4	NA	CASSFELAELNEQFF	TGTGCCAGCAGTTTCGAGCTAGCGGAGCTTAATGAGCAGTTCTTC